The rows below give T cell receptor beta chains drawn from one sample of a study of T-cell reconstitution after alpha-beta-depleted transplantation in children. From the PCR reads, TCRdb called clonotypes with MiXCR, one entry per CDR3 protein. The sample shows hundreds of thousands of distinct CDR3 sequences, roughly a tenth of them seen only once. This sample comprised PBMCs, obtained before TCRalphabeta/CD19-depleted stem cell transplant. The receptors here all came from a child under three years old with acute myeloid leukemia, due to receive a stem cell transplant. The CDR3 runs from the conserved cysteine through the conserved F or W. Each record gives: CDR3 protein, CDR3 DNA, clone size, J gene, D gene, V gene. D genes are given only for firm matches. Rows give clone size only sometimes, using once, few, many, or a class for an expanded clone.

CDR3aa: CASSPEGSAANVLTF
CDR3nt: TGTGCCAGCAGCCCCGAAGGGTCTGCGGCCAACGTCCTGACTTTC
abundance: many
j_gene: TRBJ2-6
d_gene: -
v_gene: TRBV7-9

CDR3aa: CASSLDEGRTQYF
CDR3nt: TGCGCCAGCAGCTTGGACGAAGGGCGGACCCAGTACTTC
abundance: many
j_gene: TRBJ2-5
d_gene: -
v_gene: TRBV5-1

CDR3aa: CAISDILRARDEQYF
CDR3nt: TGTGCCATCAGTGATATATTAAGAGCCCGCGACGAGCAGTACTTC
abundance: many
j_gene: TRBJ2-7
d_gene: -
v_gene: TRBV10-3

CDR3aa: CASSPPGVWSYEQYF
CDR3nt: TGTGCCAGCAGTCCACCTGGGGTCTGGAGCTACGAGCAGTACTTC
abundance: many
j_gene: TRBJ2-7
d_gene: -
v_gene: TRBV12-3/TRBV12-4

CDR3aa: CSVGPGQGEQYF
CDR3nt: TGCAGCGTCGGACCTGGGCAAGGCGAGCAGTACTTC
abundance: many
j_gene: TRBJ2-7
d_gene: -
v_gene: TRBV29-1

CDR3aa: CASSLAGQGRDGYTF
CDR3nt: TGTGCCAGCAGCTTAGCCGGACAGGGGCGGGATGGCTACACCTTC
abundance: -
j_gene: TRBJ1-2
d_gene: TRBD1
v_gene: TRBV7-8

CDR3aa: CASSPPGTGSGTEAFF
CDR3nt: TGTGCCAGCTCACCACCCGGGACAGGGAGTGGGACTGAAGCTTTCTTT
abundance: many
j_gene: TRBJ1-1
d_gene: TRBD1
v_gene: TRBV18

CDR3aa: CASSLAFPDGYTF
CDR3nt: TGTGCCAGCAGCTTAGCGTTCCCGGATGGCTACACCTTC
abundance: many
j_gene: TRBJ1-2
d_gene: -
v_gene: TRBV7-2

CDR3aa: CATLDTYSNQPQHF
CDR3nt: TGTGCCACCCTGGACACCTATAGCAATCAGCCCCAGCATTTT
abundance: many
j_gene: TRBJ1-5
d_gene: -
v_gene: TRBV10-3

CDR3aa: CASSRQGFLDGYTF
CDR3nt: TGTGCCAGCAGTCGACAGGGGTTCTTGGATGGCTACACCTTC
abundance: many
j_gene: TRBJ1-2
d_gene: TRBD1
v_gene: TRBV12-3/TRBV12-4

CDR3aa: CATSASGYQETQYF
CDR3nt: TGTGCCACCAGTGCTAGCGGGTACCAAGAGACCCAGTACTTC
abundance: many
j_gene: TRBJ2-5
d_gene: TRBD2
v_gene: TRBV24-1

CDR3aa: CAISPGTSGRTGELFF
CDR3nt: TGTGCCATCAGCCCTGGGACTAGCGGGAGAACCGGGGAGCTGTTTTTT
abundance: many
j_gene: TRBJ2-2
d_gene: TRBD2
v_gene: TRBV10-3

CDR3aa: CASSFWDRVNTEAFF
CDR3nt: TGTGCCAGCAGCTTCTGGGACAGGGTTAACACTGAAGCTTTCTTT
abundance: many
j_gene: TRBJ1-1
d_gene: TRBD1
v_gene: TRBV11-2

CDR3aa: CSAPSGGTHSYEQYF
CDR3nt: TGCAGTGCTCCTAGCGGGGGGACCCACTCCTACGAGCAGTACTTC
abundance: many
j_gene: TRBJ2-7
d_gene: TRBD2
v_gene: TRBV20-1

CDR3aa: CASSQALTGELFF
CDR3nt: TGCGCCAGCAGCCAGGCGTTGACCGGGGAGCTGTTTTTT
abundance: many
j_gene: TRBJ2-2
d_gene: -
v_gene: TRBV5-1

CDR3aa: CASSSRGDGTDTQYF
CDR3nt: TGCGCCAGCAGCTCACGCGGGGATGGGACAGATACGCAGTATTTT
abundance: many
j_gene: TRBJ2-3
d_gene: -
v_gene: TRBV5-1

CDR3aa: CASSKTLLRSGGIYF
CDR3nt: TGTGCCAGCAGCAAAACCTTACTTCGGTCGGGCGGCATATATTTT
abundance: many
j_gene: TRBJ1-3
d_gene: -
v_gene: TRBV28

CDR3aa: CASSLGKRETQYF
CDR3nt: TGTGCCAGCAGTTTAGGGAAAAGGGAGACCCAGTACTTC
abundance: many
j_gene: TRBJ2-5
d_gene: -
v_gene: TRBV12-3/TRBV12-4

CDR3aa: CATQSTGGNTIYF
CDR3nt: TGTGCCACACAATCAACGGGGGGAAACACCATATATTTT
abundance: -
j_gene: TRBJ1-3
d_gene: -
v_gene: TRBV19

CDR3aa: CASSYRVAGGPGQYF
CDR3nt: TGTGCCAGCAGTTACCGGGTAGCGGGAGGGCCAGGGCAGTATTTT
abundance: -
j_gene: TRBJ2-3
d_gene: TRBD2
v_gene: TRBV6-5

CDR3aa: CASRAPGGYEQYF
CDR3nt: TGTGCCAGCAGGGCCCCGGGGGGCTACGAGCAGTACTTC
abundance: many
j_gene: TRBJ2-7
d_gene: TRBD2
v_gene: TRBV6-6